One and the same sample provided the 19 T cell receptor beta chains below, sequenced in a study of T-cell memory formation after mild COVID-19. TCRdb reprocessed the 5' RACE reads with MiXCR, giving one entry per CDR3 protein. Here the sample spans about 340,000 distinct CDR3 sequences, more than 20% being singletons. The source material was PBMCs or a T cell subset sorted from them (not recorded which). Receptors were obtained from a man aged 18 to 29 who had mild COVID-19 (a few samples of this study predate the infection). Cell type and time point are not known.

The V and J genes are TRBV7-2 and TRBJ2-3; no clear D. This CDR3 region has 14 residues. V lost 4 bases, J lost 6 bases, and 14 bases lay in between. Germline V gives CDR1 SGHTA, CDR2 FQGNSA. The CDR3 DNA reads TGTGCCAGCAGCTCGCATACCTTAGGGGATACGCAGTATTTT. This encodes CASSSHTLGDTQYF.

The rearrangement joins TRBV5-1 to TRBJ2-7; tentative D call: TRBD1 (5 bases). The CDR3 has 14 residues. The ends were cut back, 4 bases at V and 5 bases at J, with 16 bases in the middle. Germline V lookup: CDR1 SGHRS, CDR2 YFSETQ. Here the CDR3 DNA reads TGCGCCAGCAGCCGGACATACGCTTCGGACGAGCAGTACGTC. Its protein is CASSRTYASDEQYV.

Only a few counts were recorded for this clonotype. J is TRBJ1-5 and V is TRBV28, with D unresolved. Between the trimmed V and J ends, which lost 6 bases and 2 bases, there was a span of 8 bases. This CDR3 contains 13 residues. Germline V gene data show CDR1 as MDHEN and CDR2 as SYDVKM. Here the CDR3 DNA reads TGTGCCAGCAGGGACGGGGGCAATCAGCCCCAGCATTTT. This translates into CASRDGGNQPQHF.

V is TRBV20-1 and J is TRBJ1-5; the D is unclear. V lost 8 bases and J lost 3, with 11 bases in between. Germline V lookup: CDR1 DFQATT, CDR2 SNEGSKA (reference sequence). The CDR3 is made up of 12 amino acids. The CDR3 DNA is TGCAGTATAGCGGGAATCAATCAGCCCCAGCATTTT. It encodes CSIAGINQPQHF.

In its sample, this clonotype was seen many times. The V call is TRBV20-1, the J call TRBJ2-3, with D perhaps matching TRBD1 or TRBD2 (6 bases each). This CDR3 comprises 15 residues. V was pared by 4 bases and J by 4 bases, with 18 bases between. Germline CDR1 is DFQATT and CDR2 is SNEGSKA (reference sequence). As DNA, the CDR3 is TGCAGTGCTACCGCCTCGGGGGCCGGATCAGATACGCAGTATTTT. Translated: CSATASGAGSDTQYF.

The chain has TRBV6-5 and TRBJ2-7, with D unclear. Germline lookup yields CDR1 MNHEY and CDR2 SVGAGI. The CDR3 extends over 14 amino acids. The V gene lost 2 bases and the J gene lost 4 bases, with 12 bases spanning the gap. CDR3 DNA: TGTGCCAGCAGTTACAGGGCGACTCGGTACGAGCAGTACTTC. Translation gives CASSYRATRYEQYF.

This clonotype was seen more than once but under ten times. This chain joins TRBV2 and TRBJ1-2; D gene ambiguous. There are 16 residues in the CDR3. Trimming stripped 1 base from V and 8 bases from J, with 20 bases between. Germline V gives CDR1 SNHLY, CDR2 FYNNEI. CDR3 coding DNA: TGTGCCAGCAGTGAAGAGGGTAGAGTGGACCCAAGAGGCTACACCTTC. Its protein is CASSEEGRVDPRGYTF.

There are a few counts of this clonotype. J is TRBJ2-5 and V is TRBV6-2 or TRBV6-3; D might be TRBD2 (6 bases). Trimming left V 2 bases short and J 1 base short, with 14 bases between. This CDR3 region has 16 residues. Germline V gene data show CDR1 as MNHEY and CDR2 as SVGEGT. The chain's CDR3 is CASSYPGGSGQETQYF. DNA of the CDR3: TGTGCCAGCAGTTACCCCGGGGGTAGCGGCCAAGAGACCCAGTACTTC.

The rearrangement uses TRBV5-1 and TRBJ2-3, with TRBD2 as a possible D gene (6 bases). Germline-derived CDR1 and CDR2 are SGHRS and YFSETQ. This CDR3 is 15 amino acids long. The germline V and J ends were trimmed by 4 bases and 5 bases, with 17 bases remaining between them. The CDR3 loop is CASSPTGGSGDTQYF. In DNA form, the CDR3 reads TGCGCCAGCAGCCCGACCGGGGGTTCGGGAGATACGCAGTATTTT.

This clonotype was counted at least ten times. This rearrangement joins TRBV9 to TRBJ2-4, with 11 bases aligning to TRBD1. Germline V gene lookup returns CDR1 SGDLS and CDR2 YYNGEE. Trimming removed 4 bases from V and 5 bases from J; junction bases left unmatched: 8. The CDR3 consists of 16 residues. CDR3 bases: TGTGCCAGCAGCCCTGGACAGGGGGCTAGCGAAAACATTCAGTACTTC. It is translated as CASSPGQGASENIQYF. The complete variable domain, with remaining parts taken from reference TRBV9 and TRBJ2-4, reads DSGVTQTPKHLITATGQRVTLRCSPRSGDLSVYWYQQSLDQGLQFLIQYYNGEERAKGNILERFSAQQFPDLHSELNLSSLELGDSALYFCASSPGQGASENIQYFGAGTRLSVL.

This chain uses TRBV7-2 with TRBJ1-1, with D perhaps TRBD1 (6 bases). The V gene's germline CDR1 is SGHTA and CDR2 FQGNSA. The CDR3 loop spans 14 amino acids. The V gene lost 8 bases and the J gene lost 3 bases, with 16 bases spanning the gap. CDR3 loop: CASLPVGQHTEAFF. CDR3 nucleotide sequence: TGTGCCAGCCTTCCCGTGGGACAACACACTGAAGCTTTCTTT. The full variable domain, rest sourced from reference TRBV7-2 and TRBJ1-1, is GAGVSQSPSNKVTEKGKDVELRCDPISGHTALYWYRQSLGQGLEFLIYFQGNSAPDKSGLPSDRFSAERTGGSVSTLTIQRTQQEDSAVYLCASLPVGQHTEAFFGQGTRLTVV.

The CDR3 loop is CASSQGDRGGADTQYF. The CDR3, as DNA: TGTGCCAGCAGCCAAGGAGATCGGGGGGGCGCAGATACGCAGTATTTT. V gene TRBV4-2 combines with J gene TRBJ2-3, with 8 bases identical to TRBD2. This CDR3 is 16 amino acids long. J gave up 4 bases and V 1 base, and 7 bases lay outside the gene matches. CDR1 is LGHNA, CDR2 YNFKEQ, per germline.

This clonotype has only a few counts. This chain joins TRBV7-9 and TRBJ1-2; D ambiguous. The CDR3 runs to 15 residues. V lost 5 bases to trimming and J lost 2 bases, with 15 bases between them. CDR1 is SEHNR, CDR2 FQNEAQ, per germline (reference sequence). The CDR3 DNA reads TGTGCCAGCAGCCAACCCCGGACGGTAAACTATGGCTACACCTTC. It is translated as CASSQPRTVNYGYTF.

The chain is built from TRBV7-6 and TRBJ2-5; D unresolved. The V and J ends lost 5 bases and 1 base respectively, with 8 bases between them. The germline CDR1 and CDR2 sequences are SGHVS and FNYEAQ. This CDR3 spans 13 amino acids. As DNA, the CDR3 is TGTGCCAGCAGCCGACCGGTCCAAGAGACCCAGTACTTC. Amino acid sequence: CASSRPVQETQYF.

This clonotype was recorded a few times. The V gene is TRBV6-5, the J gene TRBJ1-1; a weak D match, TRBD1 (6 bases). Germline V gene data show CDR1 as MNHEY and CDR2 as SVGAGI. The V gene lost 6 bases and the J gene lost 0 bases, with 11 bases spanning the gap. CDR3 size: 14 residues. The CDR3 protein is CASREDSMNTEAFF. CDR3 nucleotides: TGTGCCAGCAGGGAGGACAGCATGAACACTGAAGCTTTCTTT.

The sample holds a few counts of this clonotype. This rearrangement joins TRBV12-3 or TRBV12-4 to TRBJ2-3, with 8 bases aligning to TRBD1. The trim removed 5 bases at V and 3 bases at J, leaving 7 bases unmatched. The CDR3 totals 15 residues. The CDR3 bases are TGTGCCAGCAGTCCGACGACAGGGGCAACAGATACGCAGTATTTT. As protein: CASSPTTGATDTQYF.

The chain couples TRBV10-3 to TRBJ1-1; D is unresolved. There are 14 residues in the CDR3. The germline V and J ends were trimmed by 2 bases and 0 bases, with 7 bases remaining between them. The germline CDR1 and CDR2 sequences are ENHRY and SYGVKD. CDR3 nucleotide sequence: TGTGCCATCAGTGAGACAGATTTGAACACTGAAGCTTTCTTT. Protein: CAISETDLNTEAFF.

This clonotype was recorded many times. The chain links TRBV5-1 to TRBJ1-3; D is uncertain. The V gene's germline CDR1 is SGHRS and CDR2 YFSETQ. V lost 0 bases and J lost 3, with 7 bases in between. CDR3 size: 14 residues. CDR3 nucleotide sequence: TGCGCCAGCAGCTTGGCAGGCTATGGAAACACCATATATTTT. Its translation: CASSLAGYGNTIYF.

This clonotype occurred a few times. V and J are TRBV18 and TRBJ1-1, with a possible D match to TRBD1 (6 bases). The germline gives CDR1 KGHSH, CDR2 LQKENI. Trimming pared 3 bases from V and 1 base from J, leaving 12 bases between. CDR3 length: 15 residues. In DNA form, the CDR3 reads TGTGCCAGCTCACCCGTACCCAGGGGGAACACTGAAGCTTTCTTT. It encodes CASSPVPRGNTEAFF.